This entry lists 27 T cell receptor beta chains sequenced from one sample in a study of blood T cells in healthy people across ages (dated by TCRdb to 2013 to 2016). Libraries were built with 5' RACE. Sequencing was carried out with an Illumina HiSeq 2500. A second roughly 6 to 12 cycle PCR used a sample-barcoded 5' primer and a J-beta primer mix. The public reads were run again by TCRdb, first through fastp at Q25 and then through MiXCR, and only productive beta chains were kept. When rows share a CDR3 protein, they turn into one entry using the most common DNA and genes. This sample lists about 1.4 million distinct CDR3 sequences; 55% to 75% were detected once. The ten largest clonotypes hold over 5.5% of the sample. Sequencing input: blood. These receptors were collected from a man aged 18-30 years in good health.

In this sample, this clonotype turned up once. The V and J genes are TRBV27 and TRBJ2-5, with D perhaps matching TRBD1 or TRBD2 (5 bases each). The CDR3 covers 14 residues. V gave up 6 bases and J gave up 5 bases, with 16 bases separating them. CDR1 is MNHEY, CDR2 SMNVEV, per germline (reference sequence). CDR3 region: CASRPSGAWETQYF. The DNA for the CDR3 is TGTGCCAGCAGACCGTCCGGGGCTTGGGAGACCCAGTACTTC.

This clonotype was recorded a few times. The chain has TRBV12-3 or TRBV12-4 and TRBJ1-2; tentative D call: TRBD1 (5 bases). The CDR3 consists of 14 residues. V was cut by 7 bases and J by 8 bases, with 20 bases left in between. CDR3 in amino acids: CASTPGSYAGGYTF. DNA for the CDR3: TGTGCCAGCACCCCGGGAAGCTACGCAGGGGGCTACACCTTC.

This clonotype was detected only a few times. Here the CDR3 DNA reads TGTGCCAGCAGTGTAGAGGAGGGCCCCTACGAGCAGTACTTC. Its protein product is CASSVEEGPYEQYF. The V and J genes are TRBV12-3 or TRBV12-4 and TRBJ2-7; tentatively, D is TRBD2 (6 bases). This CDR3 has 14 residues. With 5 bases removed from V and 2 bases from J, the gap between germline ends came to 13 bases.

The chain links TRBV20-1 to TRBJ1-1; D is perhaps TRBD1 (6 bases). The ends were cut back, 4 bases at V and 5 bases at J, with 17 bases in the middle. This CDR3 region has 14 residues. Germline V CDR1 and CDR2: DFQATT, SNEGSKA (reference sequence). The CDR3 DNA follows: TGCAGTGCTAAAGAGGGGGTATCGAGGACTGAAGCTTTCTTT. Translation: CSAKEGVSRTEAFF.

The DNA of the CDR3 is TGTGCCAGCAGCCGTAGATTTGACACAGATACGCAGTATTTT. This translates into CASSRRFDTDTQYF. The genes are TRBV27 and TRBJ2-3; no firm D call. V was trimmed by 6 bases and J by 2 bases, leaving 12 bases between them. Looked up from germline, CDR1 is MNHEY and CDR2 is SMNVEV (reference sequence). The CDR3 extends over 14 amino acids.

This sequence joins TRBV25-1 and TRBJ2-5, with TRBD2 identical over 13 bases. The better agreement between TRBJ2-7 and the DNA end casts doubt on the J call. Germline V gene sequence: CDR1 MGHDK, CDR2 SYGVNS. CDR3 length: 17 amino acids. CDR3 loop: CALSSGTSGKRMYEQYF. The DNA for the CDR3 is TGTGCCTTGTCTTCCGGGACTAGCGGGAAGAGGATGTACGAGCAGTACTTC.

The chain employs TRBV20-1 and TRBJ1-2, with no clear D. Trimming removed 5 bases at V and 8 bases at J, with 18 bases between. Germline values: CDR1 DFQATT, CDR2 SNEGSKA (reference sequence). The CDR3 sequence is 13 residues long. The CDR3 DNA follows: TGCAGTGCTCCGAACCGACCGCCCGCGGGCTACACCTTC. Protein: CSAPNRPPAGYTF.

J is TRBJ1-1 and V is TRBV11-2, with a weak D call TRBD1 (5 bases). Germline CDR1 SGHAT, CDR2 FQNNGV. The CDR3 spans 15 residues. V lost 4 bases and J lost 7, with 19 bases in between. CDR3 DNA sequence: TGTGCCAGCAGCTCTCTCTCCGGGACGGGTAATGAAGCTTTCTTT. Its translation is CASSSLSGTGNEAFF.

This CDR3 reads CSVESSTESYEQYF. For the CDR3, the DNA is TGCAGCGTTGAGTCATCGACGGAATCCTACGAGCAGTACTTC. The gene calls are TRBV29-1 and TRBJ2-7, with D uncertain. Germline V gene data show CDR1 as SQVTM and CDR2 as ANQGSEA. V was cut by 3 bases and J by 1 base, with 13 bases left in between. This CDR3 region has 14 residues.

This clonotype was picked up a small number of times. The chain uses TRBV6-2 or TRBV6-3 and TRBJ2-5; 9 nucleotides line up with TRBD1. The germline CDR1 and CDR2 sequences are MNHEY and SVGEGT. This CDR3 spans 13 amino acids. V lost 7 bases and J lost 3; bases outside the gene matches: 3. CDR3 DNA sequence: TGTGCCAGCAATGGGGACAGGGAAGAGACCCAGTACTTC. This sequence encodes CASNGDREETQYF.

V usage is TRBV13 and J usage is TRBJ2-3; 14 bases fit TRBD2. Germline CDR1 is PRHDT and CDR2 is FYEKMQ (reference sequence). The V segment lost 1 base and the J segment 6 bases; nucleotides outside the gene matches: 15. This CDR3 has 20 amino acids. The CDR3 region has the DNA TGTGCCAGCAGCTTAGCCCGACTAGCGGGAGGGGCCCGTGGTGAGGATACGCAGTATTTT. Protein: CASSLARLAGGARGEDTQYF. Based on the CDR3 plus reference TRBV13 and TRBJ2-3, the full variable domain is AAGVIQSPRHLIKEKRETATLKCYPIPRHDTVYWYQQGPGQDPQFLISFYEKMQSDKGSIPDRFSAQQFSDYHSELNMSSLELGDSALYFCASSLARLAGGARGEDTQYFGPGTRLTVL.

This clonotype was seen a handful of times. This chain connects TRBV27 to TRBJ2-1; tentatively, D is TRBD2 (7 bases). The CDR3 runs to 16 residues. Germline V gene sequence: CDR1 MNHEY, CDR2 SMNVEV (reference sequence). V was shortened by 7 bases and J by 4 bases, with 20 bases between the two germline ends. As DNA, the CDR3 is TGTGCCAGCATGACCCAGGGGAGGGGGATTTACAATGAGCAGTTCTTC. It is translated as CASMTQGRGIYNEQFF.

The chain uses TRBV4-2 and TRBJ2-7, with D unresolved. The germline CDR1 and CDR2 sequences are LGHNA and YNFKEQ. The V and J ends lost 1 base and 2 bases respectively, with 9 bases between them. This CDR3 is built from 14 residues. This CDR3 is CASSQVEGPYEQYF. The CDR3 DNA reads as TGTGCCAGCAGCCAAGTCGAAGGTCCCTACGAGCAGTACTTC.

This clonotype was observed a handful of times. The V and J genes are TRBV7-9 and TRBJ2-5, with TRBD2 identical over 10 bases. This CDR3 spans 16 amino acids. Unmatched junction bases numbered 6, after V lost 4 bases and J lost 1 base. The germline gives CDR1 SEHNR, CDR2 FQNEAQ (reference sequence). The CDR3 coding sequence is TGTGCCAGCAGCTACCAGACTAGCGGGTTCCAAGAGACCCAGTACTTC. As protein: CASSYQTSGFQETQYF.

This clonotype has only a few counts. The V call is TRBV29-1, the J call TRBJ2-7; D not certain. There are 12 residues in the CDR3. Germline CDR1 and CDR2: SQVTM and ANQGSEA. Trimming stripped 4 bases from V and 3 bases from J, with 10 bases between. CDR3 region: CSVASNYYEQYF. The DNA of the CDR3 is TGCAGCGTTGCCTCGAACTACTACGAGCAGTACTTC.

This chain links TRBV20-1 with TRBJ2-5; D possibly corresponds to TRBD1 (5 bases). Germline CDR1 and CDR2: DFQATT and SNEGSKA (reference sequence). The CDR3 runs to 12 residues. V lost 2 bases to trimming and J lost 3 bases, with 7 bases between them. This chain's CDR3 is CSARQGEETQYF. In DNA form, the CDR3 reads TGCAGTGCTAGACAGGGCGAAGAGACCCAGTACTTC.

This clonotype was seen more than once but under ten times. This chain links TRBV4-1 with TRBJ2-7; D is unclear. The germline V gene encodes CDR1 MGHRA and CDR2 YSYEKL. Trimming removed 10 bases from V and 2 bases from J, with 21 bases in between. CDR3 length: 15 residues. The CDR3 here is CAKQAQTVTAYEQYF. The CDR3 DNA follows: TGCGCCAAACAAGCTCAAACAGTGACTGCCTACGAGCAGTACTTC.

The chain recombines TRBV7-2 with TRBJ2-1, with TRBD1 as a possible D gene (5 bases). The germline CDR1 and CDR2 sequences are SGHTA and FQGNSA. The CDR3 length is 17 residues. V lost 3 bases, J lost 0 bases, and 15 bases lay in between. CDR3 region: CASSFIRVHGSYNEQFF. CDR3 nucleotide sequence: TGTGCCAGCAGCTTCATCAGGGTGCACGGCTCCTACAATGAGCAGTTCTTC.

This sequence joins TRBV5-5 and TRBJ1-4; tentative D call: TRBD1 (5 bases). This CDR3 has 16 amino acids. Germline CDR1 and CDR2: SGHKS and YYEKEE (reference sequence). The V end lost 4 bases, the J end lost 0 bases, and 13 bases lay between the germline ends. CDR3 in DNA: TGTGCCAGCAGCCCGAAGGGGATAACAACTAATGAAAAACTGTTTTTT. It translates to CASSPKGITTNEKLFF.

This clonotype came up many times. The chain uses TRBV4-2 and TRBJ1-1, with D unresolved. The V gene's germline CDR1 is LGHNA and CDR2 YNFKEQ. V lost 1 base to trimming and J lost 1 base, with 4 bases between them. The CDR3 length is 13 residues. CDR3 sequence (DNA): TGTGCCAGCAGCCAAGTGGAGAACACTGAAGCTTTCTTT. Encoded protein: CASSQVENTEAFF.

The table lists this clonotype with a count of one. V usage is TRBV4-1 and J usage is TRBJ2-1; 10 bases align to TRBD2. Trimming cost V 3 bases and J 8 bases; bases outside gene matches: 10. Germline V gene sequence: CDR1 MGHRA, CDR2 YSYEKL. The CDR3 sequence is 16 residues long. CDR3 amino acids: CASSQSGPSGSYEQFF. CDR3 sequence (DNA): TGCGCCAGCAGCCAGTCGGGGCCTAGCGGGAGCTATGAGCAGTTCTTC.

The sample holds a few counts of this clonotype. The DNA for the CDR3 is TGCAGTGCTAGAAAGAGGGCAGGGCCCGAAAAACTGTTTTTT. This sequence encodes CSARKRAGPEKLFF. The rearrangement uses TRBV20-1 and TRBJ1-4, with D perhaps matching TRBD1 (5 bases). Per the germline V gene, CDR1 is DFQATT and CDR2 is SNEGSKA (reference sequence). Trimming removed 2 bases from V and 8 bases from J, with 15 bases in between. This CDR3 has 14 residues.

This rearrangement joins TRBV18 to TRBJ1-2; 10 nucleotides line up with TRBD1. The CDR3 has 16 amino acids. Germline loops: CDR1 KGHSH, CDR2 LQKENI. The junction had 8 bases not matched to a gene; V was cut back by 3 bases and J by 4 bases. DNA for the CDR3: TGTGCCAGCTCACCTCGACAGGGGGCCGAGTTCTATGGCTACACCTTC. Amino acid sequence: CASSPRQGAEFYGYTF.

The CDR3 sequence is CATSRDRAISNQPQHF. The CDR3 nucleotides are TGTGCCACCAGCAGAGATCGGGCAATTAGCAATCAGCCCCAGCATTTT. The chain links TRBV15 to TRBJ1-5; no firm D call. V lost 0 bases, J lost 0 bases, and 9 bases lay in between. The length of the CDR3 is 16 residues. The germline CDR1 and CDR2 sequences are LNHNV and YYDKDF (reference sequence).

The chain combines TRBV5-1 with TRBJ2-5, with D possibly TRBD2 on 5 matching bases. Trimming shortened V by 4 bases and J by 4 bases, and 17 bases separated the two germline ends. This CDR3 has 15 amino acids. Per the germline V gene, CDR1 is SGHRS and CDR2 is YFSETQ. In DNA form, the CDR3 reads TGCGCCAGCAGCAGCGGAAATACAGTTTTAGAGACCCAGTACTTC. Its protein product is CASSSGNTVLETQYF.

CDR3 bases: TGCGCCAGCAGTGAAATTTCGGGACCCAGCTCCTACGAGCAGTACTTC. Residues: CASSEISGPSSYEQYF. The chain combines TRBV10-1 with TRBJ2-7; TRBD1 or TRBD2 may be the D gene (5 bases each). Deletions cut 3 bases from V and 0 bases from J, with 15 bases between. The CDR3 consists of 16 residues. The germline V gene has CDR1 WNHNN and CDR2 SYGVQD (reference sequence).

Worth noting for this clonotype: An end of the junction differs from the germline gene, which may be a read error. The genes are TRBV10-2 and TRBJ1-1; 7 bases match TRBD1. CDR3 length: 13 residues. The V gene's germline CDR1 is WSHSY and CDR2 SAAADI. The DNA of the CDR3 is TGCGCCAGCAACAGGGGTACGAACACCGAAGCTTTCTTT. Its translation: CASNRGTNTEAFF.